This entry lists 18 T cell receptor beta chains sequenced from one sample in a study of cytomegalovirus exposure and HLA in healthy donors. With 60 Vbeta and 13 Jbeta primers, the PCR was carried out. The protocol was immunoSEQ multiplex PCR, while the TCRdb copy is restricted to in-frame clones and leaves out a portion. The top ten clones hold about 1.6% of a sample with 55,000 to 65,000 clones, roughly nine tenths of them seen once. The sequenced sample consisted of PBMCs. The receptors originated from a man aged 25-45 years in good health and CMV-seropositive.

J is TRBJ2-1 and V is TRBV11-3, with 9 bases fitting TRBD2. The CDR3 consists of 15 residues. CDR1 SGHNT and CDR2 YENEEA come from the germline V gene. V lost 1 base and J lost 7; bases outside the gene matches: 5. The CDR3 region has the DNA TGTGCCAGCAGCTTAGCTAGCGGGGTGGGGAATGAGCAGTTCTTC. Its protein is CASSLASGVGNEQFF.

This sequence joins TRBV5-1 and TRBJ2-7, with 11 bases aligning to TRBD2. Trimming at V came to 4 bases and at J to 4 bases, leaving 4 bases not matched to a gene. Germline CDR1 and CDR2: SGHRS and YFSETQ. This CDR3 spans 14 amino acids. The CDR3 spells CASSDTSGSYEQYF. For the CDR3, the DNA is TGCGCCAGCAGCGATACTAGCGGGAGTTACGAGCAGTACTTC.

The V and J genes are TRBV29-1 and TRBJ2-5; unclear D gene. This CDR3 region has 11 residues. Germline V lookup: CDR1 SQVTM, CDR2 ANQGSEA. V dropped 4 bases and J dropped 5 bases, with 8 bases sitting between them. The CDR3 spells CSVVVRETQYF. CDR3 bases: TGCAGCGTTGTGGTCAGGGAGACCCAGTACTTC.

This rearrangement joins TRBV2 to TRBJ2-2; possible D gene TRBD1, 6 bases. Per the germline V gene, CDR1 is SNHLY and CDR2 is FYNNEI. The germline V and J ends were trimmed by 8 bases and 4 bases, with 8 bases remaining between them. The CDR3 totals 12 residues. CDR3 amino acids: CASSGATGELFF. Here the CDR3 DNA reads TGTGCCAGCTCAGGGGCCACCGGGGAGCTGTTTTTT.

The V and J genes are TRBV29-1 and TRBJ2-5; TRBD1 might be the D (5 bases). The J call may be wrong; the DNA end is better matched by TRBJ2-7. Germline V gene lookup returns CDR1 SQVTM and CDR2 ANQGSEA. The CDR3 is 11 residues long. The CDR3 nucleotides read TGCAGCGTTGGACAGTTGGGCGAGCAGTACTTC. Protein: CSVGQLGEQYF.

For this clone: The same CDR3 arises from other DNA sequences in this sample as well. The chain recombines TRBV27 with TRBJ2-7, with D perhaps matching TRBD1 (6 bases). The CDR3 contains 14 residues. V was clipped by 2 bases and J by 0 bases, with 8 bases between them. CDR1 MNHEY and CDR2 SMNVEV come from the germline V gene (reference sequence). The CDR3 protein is CASSLRDNSYEQYF. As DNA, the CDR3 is TGTGCCAGCAGTTTACGGGACAACTCCTACGAGCAGTACTTC.

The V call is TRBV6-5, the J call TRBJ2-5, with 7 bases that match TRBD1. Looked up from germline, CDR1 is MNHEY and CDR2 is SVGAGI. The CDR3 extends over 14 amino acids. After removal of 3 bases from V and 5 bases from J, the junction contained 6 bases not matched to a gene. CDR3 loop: CASSYLQGSETQYF. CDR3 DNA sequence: TGTGCCAGCAGTTATCTACAGGGGTCGGAGACCCAGTACTTC.

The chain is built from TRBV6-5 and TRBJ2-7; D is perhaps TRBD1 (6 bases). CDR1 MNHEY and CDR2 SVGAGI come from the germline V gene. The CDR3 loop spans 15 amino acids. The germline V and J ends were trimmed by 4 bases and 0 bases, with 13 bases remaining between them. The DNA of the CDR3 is TGTGCCAGCAGTTTTGACAGGACCAGCTCCTACGAGCAGTACTTC. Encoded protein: CASSFDRTSSYEQYF.

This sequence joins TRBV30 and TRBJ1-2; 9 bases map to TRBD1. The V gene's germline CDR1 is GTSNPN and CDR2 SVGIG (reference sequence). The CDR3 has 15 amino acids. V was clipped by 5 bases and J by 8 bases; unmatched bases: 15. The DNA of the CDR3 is TGTGCCTGGGTCGAACCGGGACAGGGTTTCAAAGGCTACACCTTC. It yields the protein CAWVEPGQGFKGYTF.

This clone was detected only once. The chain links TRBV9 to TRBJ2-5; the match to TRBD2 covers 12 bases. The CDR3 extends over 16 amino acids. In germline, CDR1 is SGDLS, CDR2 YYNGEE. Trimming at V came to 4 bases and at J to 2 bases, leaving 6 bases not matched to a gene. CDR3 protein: CASSLRLAGEQETQYF. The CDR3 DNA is TGTGCCAGCAGCCTAAGACTAGCGGGAGAACAAGAGACCCAGTACTTC.

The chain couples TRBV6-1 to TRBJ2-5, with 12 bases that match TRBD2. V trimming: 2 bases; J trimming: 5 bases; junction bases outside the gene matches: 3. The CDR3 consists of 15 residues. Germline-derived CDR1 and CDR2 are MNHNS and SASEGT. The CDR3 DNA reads TGTGCCAGCAGTGAAACTAGCGGGAGGAGGGAGACCCAGTACTTC. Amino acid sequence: CASSETSGRRETQYF.

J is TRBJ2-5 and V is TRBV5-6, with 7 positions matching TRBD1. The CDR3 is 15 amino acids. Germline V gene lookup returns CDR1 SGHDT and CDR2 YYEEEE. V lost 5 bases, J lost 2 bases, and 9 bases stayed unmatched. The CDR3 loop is CASSPVWDRQETQYF. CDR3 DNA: TGTGCCAGCAGTCCCGTTTGGGACAGACAAGAGACCCAGTACTTC.

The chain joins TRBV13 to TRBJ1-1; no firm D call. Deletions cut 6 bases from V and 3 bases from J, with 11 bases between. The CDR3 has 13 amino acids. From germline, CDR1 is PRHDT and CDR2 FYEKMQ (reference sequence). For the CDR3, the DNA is TGTGCCAGCAGGGGAGGGTCGGACACTGAAGCTTTCTTT. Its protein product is CASRGGSDTEAFF.

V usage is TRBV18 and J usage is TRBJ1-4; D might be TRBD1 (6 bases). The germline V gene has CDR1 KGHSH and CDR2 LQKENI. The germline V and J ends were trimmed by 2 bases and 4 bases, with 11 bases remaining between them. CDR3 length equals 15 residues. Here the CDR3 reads CASSPRQADNEKLFF. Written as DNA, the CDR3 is TGTGCCAGCTCACCAAGACAGGCAGATAATGAAAAACTGTTTTTT.

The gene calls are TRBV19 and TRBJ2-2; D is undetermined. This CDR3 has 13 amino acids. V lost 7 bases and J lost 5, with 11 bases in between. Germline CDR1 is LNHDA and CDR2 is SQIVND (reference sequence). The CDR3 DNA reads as TGTGCCAGTAACACCGACTCTACCGGGGAGCTGTTTTTT. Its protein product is CASNTDSTGELFF.

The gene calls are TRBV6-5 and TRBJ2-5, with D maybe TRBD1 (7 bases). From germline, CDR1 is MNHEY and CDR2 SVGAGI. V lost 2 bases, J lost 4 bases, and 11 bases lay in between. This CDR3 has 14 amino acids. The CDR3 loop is CASSYGGGSETQYF. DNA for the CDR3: TGTGCCAGCAGTTACGGAGGGGGCTCAGAGACCCAGTACTTC.

This chain's CDR3 is CASSPKPPYDRSAAKNIQYF. DNA of the CDR3: TGTGCCAGCTCACCAAAACCTCCTTACGACAGGTCGGCGGCCAAAAACATTCAGTACTTC. The chain combines TRBV18 with TRBJ2-4; maybe TRBD1 (6 bases). The CDR3 totals 20 residues. Germline V gene sequence: CDR1 KGHSH, CDR2 LQKENI. V was clipped by 2 bases and J by 1 base, with 24 bases between them.

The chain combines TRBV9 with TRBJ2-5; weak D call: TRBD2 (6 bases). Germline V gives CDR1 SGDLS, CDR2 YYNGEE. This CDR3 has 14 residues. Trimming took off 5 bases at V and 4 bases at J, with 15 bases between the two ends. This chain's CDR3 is CASSTGTAGETQYF. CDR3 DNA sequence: TGTGCCAGCAGTACCGGGACTGCCGGAGAGACCCAGTACTTC.